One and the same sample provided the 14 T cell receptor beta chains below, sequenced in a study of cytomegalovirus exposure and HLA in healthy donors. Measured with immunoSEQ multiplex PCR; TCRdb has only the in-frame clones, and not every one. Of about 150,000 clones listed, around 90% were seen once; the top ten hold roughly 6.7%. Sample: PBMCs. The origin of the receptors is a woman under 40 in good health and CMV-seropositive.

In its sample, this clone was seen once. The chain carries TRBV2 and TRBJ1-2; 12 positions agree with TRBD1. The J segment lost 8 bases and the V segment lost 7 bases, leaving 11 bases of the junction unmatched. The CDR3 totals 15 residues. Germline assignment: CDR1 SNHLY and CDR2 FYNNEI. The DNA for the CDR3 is TGTGCCAGCACCCTGGGACAGGGGGCGCCCCGGGGCTACACCTTC. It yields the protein CASTLGQGAPRGYTF.

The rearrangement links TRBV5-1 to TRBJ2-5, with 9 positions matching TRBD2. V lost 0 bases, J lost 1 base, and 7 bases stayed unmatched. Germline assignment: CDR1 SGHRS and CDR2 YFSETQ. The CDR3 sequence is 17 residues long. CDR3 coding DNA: TGCGCCAGCAGCTTGGCCTCTTCTAGCGGGACCCAAGAGACCCAGTACTTC. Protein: CASSLASSSGTQETQYF. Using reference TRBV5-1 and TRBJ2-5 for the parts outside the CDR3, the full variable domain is KAGVTQTPRYLIKTRGQQVTLSCSPISGHRSVSWYQQTPGQGLQFLFEYFSETQRNKGNFPGRFSGRQFSNSRSEMNVSTLELGDSALYLCASSLASSSGTQETQYFGPGTRLLVL.

CDR3 DNA: TGTGCCAGCAGTTATATTCCAGGGAACTCCTACGAGCAGTACTTC. Translation gives CASSYIPGNSYEQYF. V is TRBV6-5 and J is TRBJ2-7, with D tentatively TRBD1 (5 bases). CDR1 MNHEY and CDR2 SVGAGI come from the germline V gene. This CDR3 region has 15 residues. V lost 3 bases to trimming and J lost 0 bases, with 12 bases between them.

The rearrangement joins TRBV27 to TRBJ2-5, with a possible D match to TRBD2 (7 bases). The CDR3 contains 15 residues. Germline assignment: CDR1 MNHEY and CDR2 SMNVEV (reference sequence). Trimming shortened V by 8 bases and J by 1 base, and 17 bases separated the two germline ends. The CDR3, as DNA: TGTGCCAGCGGGCGGGCGGGGGCCACCCAAGAGACCCAGTACTTC. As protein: CASGRAGATQETQYF.

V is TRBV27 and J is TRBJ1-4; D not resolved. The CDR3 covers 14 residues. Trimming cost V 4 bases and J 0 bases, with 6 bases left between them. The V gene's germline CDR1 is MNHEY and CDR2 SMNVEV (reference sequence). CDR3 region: CASSSTATNEKLFF. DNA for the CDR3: TGTGCCAGCAGTTCCACGGCAACTAATGAAAAACTGTTTTTT.

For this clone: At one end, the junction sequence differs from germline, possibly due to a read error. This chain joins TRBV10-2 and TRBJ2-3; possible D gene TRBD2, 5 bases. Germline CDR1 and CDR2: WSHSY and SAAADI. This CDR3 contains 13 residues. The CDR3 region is CASIPASTDTQYF. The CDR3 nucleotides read TGCGCCAGCATTCCCGCTAGCACCGATACGCAGTATTTT.

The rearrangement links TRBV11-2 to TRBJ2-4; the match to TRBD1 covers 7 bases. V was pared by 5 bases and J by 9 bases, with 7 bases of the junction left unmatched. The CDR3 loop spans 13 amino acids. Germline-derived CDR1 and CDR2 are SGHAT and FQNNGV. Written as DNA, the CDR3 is TGTGCCAGCAGCCCAAGACAGGGTAGCATTCAGTACTTC. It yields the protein CASSPRQGSIQYF.

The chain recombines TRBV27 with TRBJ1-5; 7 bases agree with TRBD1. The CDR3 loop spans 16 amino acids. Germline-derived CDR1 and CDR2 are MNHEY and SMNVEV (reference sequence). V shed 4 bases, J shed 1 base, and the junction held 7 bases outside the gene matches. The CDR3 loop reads CASSSFGRGSNQPQHF. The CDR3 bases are TGTGCCAGCAGTTCCTTCGGCAGGGGGAGCAATCAGCCCCAGCATTTT.

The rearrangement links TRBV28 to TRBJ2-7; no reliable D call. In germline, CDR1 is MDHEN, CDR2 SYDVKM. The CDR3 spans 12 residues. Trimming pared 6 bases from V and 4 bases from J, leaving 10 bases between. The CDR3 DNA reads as TGTGCCAGCAGCTTTCTGGCTTACGAGCAGTACTTC. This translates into CASSFLAYEQYF.

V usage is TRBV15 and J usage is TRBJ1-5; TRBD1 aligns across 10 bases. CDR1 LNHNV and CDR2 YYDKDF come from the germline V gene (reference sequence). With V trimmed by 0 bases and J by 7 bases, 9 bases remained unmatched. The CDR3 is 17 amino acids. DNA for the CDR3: TGTGCCACCAGCAGAGATCTGGGACAGGGGTATGGGCAGCCCCAGCATTTT. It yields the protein CATSRDLGQGYGQPQHF.

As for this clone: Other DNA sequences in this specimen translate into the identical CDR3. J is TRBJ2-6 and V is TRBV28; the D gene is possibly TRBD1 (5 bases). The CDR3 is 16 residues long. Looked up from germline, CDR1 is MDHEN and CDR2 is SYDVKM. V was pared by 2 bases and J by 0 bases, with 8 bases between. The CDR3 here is CASSLAGSSGANVLTF. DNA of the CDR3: TGTGCCAGCAGTTTAGCAGGGTCCTCTGGGGCCAACGTCCTGACTTTC.

The CDR3 DNA reads TGTGCCAGCAGCCACAGGGTAGGGTTTGCTGAAGCTTTCTTT. The encoded protein is CASSHRVGFAEAFF. The chain uses TRBV7-8 and TRBJ1-1; maybe TRBD1 (6 bases). The V and J ends lost 5 bases and 6 bases respectively, with 16 bases between them. This CDR3 spans 14 amino acids. The germline V gene encodes CDR1 SGHVS and CDR2 FQNEAQ.

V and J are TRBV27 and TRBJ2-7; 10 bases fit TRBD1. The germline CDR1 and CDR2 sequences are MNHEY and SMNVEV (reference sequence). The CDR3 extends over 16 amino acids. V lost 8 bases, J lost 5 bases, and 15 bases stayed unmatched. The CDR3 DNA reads TGTGCCAGCGCCCCTGCCGCCGGGACAGGGGCGCACGAGCAGTACTTC. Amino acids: CASAPAAGTGAHEQYF.

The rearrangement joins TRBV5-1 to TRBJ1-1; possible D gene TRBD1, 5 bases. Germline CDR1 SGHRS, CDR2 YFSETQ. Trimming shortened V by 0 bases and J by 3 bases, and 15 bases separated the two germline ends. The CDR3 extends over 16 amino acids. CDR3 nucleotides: TGCGCCAGCAGCTTGGATAGCGGGACGGGTTACACTGAAGCTTTCTTT. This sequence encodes CASSLDSGTGYTEAFF.